This paragraph covers one TCR beta chain sequence. The data were obtained in a study of blood T cell repertoires in COVID-19. As for the study in general: Sites across the United States, Italy and Spain contributed samples from acute and convalescent COVID-19. Sample material is recorded as cDNA or gDNA derived from T cells, B-cell-depleted T cells, or PBMCs.

From germline, CDR1 is MNHEY and CDR2 SMNVEV (reference sequence). There are 18 residues in the CDR3. After removal of 5 bases from V and 0 bases from J, the junction contained 11 bases not matched to a gene. As handled by the study authors: Researchers report that nucleated cell counts were estimated from reference gene primer amplification. The table came from immunoSEQ multiplex PCR; TCRdb's copy has only in-frame clones and leaves some out. V and J calls and clone size are those listed in that table; D and trimming were worked out from the DNA. The sample lists 31,000 or so clones; 85% to 90% were seen once.

Input material: peripheral blood. The rearrangement links TRBV27 to TRBJ2-3, with 10 bases fitting TRBD2. The TCR originated in a man between 60 and 70 years old with active COVID-19. The CDR3 DNA reads as TGTGCCAGCAGTCTCCAGACTAGCGGGTCGACTAGCACAGATACGCAGTATTTT. Amino acids: CASSLQTSGSTSTDTQYF.